The 25 T cell receptor beta chains in this list originate from one sample, sequenced in a study of cytomegalovirus exposure and HLA in healthy donors. 60 Vbeta and 13 Jbeta primers were used in PCR. Data came from immunoSEQ multiplex PCR; TCRdb stores just in-frame clones and leaves some out. The sample records 200,000 to 300,000 clones, 70% to 90% being singletons. The sequencing input was PBMCs. These receptors came from a woman aged 35 to 49 in good health and CMV-seropositive.

The CDR3 loop is CASSQDRGASYEQYF. DNA for the CDR3: TGCGCCAGCAGCCAGGACAGGGGCGCCTCCTACGAGCAGTACTTC. The chain couples TRBV4-1 to TRBJ2-7, with TRBD1 identical over 9 bases. Germline loops: CDR1 MGHRA, CDR2 YSYEKL. V trimming: 3 bases; J trimming: 0 bases; junction bases outside the gene matches: 3. CDR3 length: 15 amino acids.

The chain joins TRBV10-3 to TRBJ1-2; maybe TRBD1 (5 bases). Germline V gene data show CDR1 as ENHRY and CDR2 as SYGVKD. CDR3 size: 11 residues. Between the trimmed V and J ends, which lost 10 bases and 7 bases, there was a span of 13 bases. CDR3 sequence: CATRDFSGYTF. The CDR3 bases are TGTGCCACCCGGGACTTCTCTGGCTACACCTTC.

A remark on this clone: Other DNA sequences from this sample encode an identical CDR3 as well. The chain is built from TRBV7-2 and TRBJ1-3, with unresolved D. CDR3 length: 15 amino acids. With 1 base removed from V and 0 bases from J, the gap between germline ends came to 7 bases. CDR1 SGHTA and CDR2 FQGNSA come from the germline V gene. The CDR3 region has the DNA TGTGCCAGCAGCTTAGGACTGAGCTCTGGAAACACCATATATTTT. Translation: CASSLGLSSGNTIYF.

The chain is built from TRBV10-3 and TRBJ1-1, with D possibly TRBD1 on 6 matching bases. CDR1 is ENHRY and CDR2 is SYGVKD in the germline V gene. The CDR3 is made up of 13 amino acids. Trimming removed 8 bases at V and 1 base at J, with 11 bases between. The CDR3 region is CAIQGIRNTEAFF. CDR3 sequence (DNA): TGTGCCATCCAGGGGATTAGGAACACTGAAGCTTTCTTT.

The V and J genes are TRBV6-4 and TRBJ2-3; the D gene is possibly TRBD2 (6 bases). Germline loops: CDR1 MRHNA, CDR2 SNTAGT. Trimming took 6 bases from V and 6 from J, leaving 16 bases between them. The CDR3 sequence is 14 residues long. Written as DNA, the CDR3 is TGTGCCAGCAGCATTAGCGGTAGCTCCGATACGCAGTATTTT. The encoded protein is CASSISGSSDTQYF.

This clone occurred a few times. The J gene is TRBJ2-1, the V gene TRBV5-1; 10 nucleotides align to TRBD2. The CDR3 is 16 residues long. Germline CDR1 reads SGHRS; CDR2 reads YFSETQ. The trim removed 4 bases at V and 3 bases at J, leaving 7 bases unmatched. The CDR3 sequence: CASSLLAGVLYNEQFF. The DNA for the CDR3 is TGCGCCAGCAGCCTTCTAGCGGGAGTGCTCTACAATGAGCAGTTCTTC.

The sample holds a few counts of this clone. DNA of the CDR3: TGTGCCAGCAGCACCTATCCAGGGTTAACCCTCTACGAGCAGTACTTC. It encodes CASSTYPGLTLYEQYF. The chain employs TRBV27 and TRBJ2-7, with a weak D call TRBD1 (5 bases). Trimming took 6 bases from V and 3 from J, leaving 21 bases between them. This CDR3 contains 16 residues. Germline assignment: CDR1 MNHEY and CDR2 SMNVEV (reference sequence).

In its sample, this clone was seen once. The chain employs TRBV27 and TRBJ1-6; 9 nucleotides agree with TRBD1. CDR1 is MNHEY and CDR2 is SMNVEV in the germline V gene (reference sequence). The V segment lost 5 bases and the J segment 7 bases; nucleotides outside the gene matches: 3. The CDR3 covers 14 residues. CDR3 sequence (DNA): TGTGCCAGCAGTCCCGGGACAGGGAATTCACCCCTCCACTTT. Amino acid sequence: CASSPGTGNSPLHF.

In this sample, this clone turned up a few times. In nucleotides, the CDR3 is TGCGCCAGCAGCTTGGTACCCGCGGGGGGGAACACTGAAGCTTTCTTT. Its protein product is CASSLVPAGGNTEAFF. This chain links TRBV5-1 with TRBJ1-1, with TRBD1 as a possible D gene (5 bases). V was trimmed by 0 bases and J by 1 base, leaving 13 bases between them. CDR3 length: 16 residues. Germline V gene lookup returns CDR1 SGHRS and CDR2 YFSETQ.

This clone was found once. The chain has TRBV28 and TRBJ1-5; 8 bases are shared with TRBD1. The CDR3 consists of 17 residues. Germline V gene sequence: CDR1 MDHEN, CDR2 SYDVKM. V shed 5 bases, J shed 3 bases, and the junction held 12 bases outside the gene matches. This CDR3 reads CASSPSSPGGFNQPQHF. In nucleotides, the CDR3 is TGTGCCAGCAGTCCTTCCTCGCCAGGGGGCTTCAATCAGCCCCAGCATTTT.

The V call is TRBV11-2, the J call TRBJ2-5; D might be TRBD2 (6 bases). Germline loops: CDR1 SGHAT, CDR2 FQNNGV. The CDR3 contains 16 residues. V was pared by 5 bases and J by 2 bases, with 18 bases between. In nucleotides, the CDR3 is TGTGCCAGCAGCCCTACCTTAGGTAGCGGACAAGAGACCCAGTACTTC. This translates into CASSPTLGSGQETQYF.

The chain links TRBV18 to TRBJ1-1, with a possible D match to TRBD1 (5 bases). Trimming left V 2 bases short and J 7 bases short, with 8 bases between. Germline V gene sequence: CDR1 KGHSH, CDR2 LQKENI. This CDR3 comprises 12 residues. The CDR3 nucleotides are TGTGCCAGCTCACCAGGACACTTTGAAGCTTTCTTT. Residues: CASSPGHFEAFF.

The chain recombines TRBV19 with TRBJ2-1; D ambiguous. The V gene's germline CDR1 is LNHDA and CDR2 SQIVND (reference sequence). The CDR3 extends over 15 amino acids. The ends were cut back, 3 bases at V and 2 bases at J, with 11 bases in the middle. For the CDR3, the DNA is TGTGCCAGTAGTATCCTATTAATGGCCTACAATGAGCAGTTCTTC. Protein sequence: CASSILLMAYNEQFF. Using reference TRBV19 and TRBJ2-1 for the parts outside the CDR3, the full variable domain is DGGITQSPKYLFRKEGQNVTLSCEQNLNHDAMYWYRQDPGQGLRLIYYSQIVNDFQKGDIAEGYSVSREKKESFPLTVTSAQKNPTAFYLCASSILLMAYNEQFFGPGTRLTVL.

As for this clone: The junction shows a germline mismatch at one end, possibly a read error. J is TRBJ2-2 and V is TRBV7-7; D remains unclear. The CDR3 covers 13 residues. Germline-derived CDR1 and CDR2 are SSHAT and FNYEAQ (reference sequence). For the CDR3, the DNA is TGTGCTAGCAGCTCCATCAACACCGGGGAGCTGTTTTTT. It is translated as CASSSINTGELFF.

This clone occurred once. The chain has TRBV14 and TRBJ2-5, with a weak D call TRBD1 (5 bases). This CDR3 has 15 amino acids. Trimming left V 2 bases short and J 5 bases short, with 15 bases between. Germline-derived CDR1 and CDR2 are SGHDN and FVKESK. Here the CDR3 DNA reads TGTGCCAGCAGCCAAAACAGGCATTGGACGGAGACCCAGTACTTC. Amino acids: CASSQNRHWTETQYF. The variable domain in full, with the rest retrieved from reference TRBV14 and TRBJ2-5, is EAGVTQFPSHSVIEKGQTVTLRCDPISGHDNLYWYRRVMGKEIKFLLHFVKESKQDESGMPNNRFLAERTGGTYSTLKVQPAELEDSGVYFCASSQNRHWTETQYFGPGTRLLVL.

This clone was recorded only once. The chain's CDR3 is CASSRGTAYEQYF. Here the CDR3 DNA reads TGTGCCAGCAGCCGAGGGACAGCCTACGAGCAGTACTTC. V and J are TRBV7-9 and TRBJ2-7; the match to TRBD1 covers 7 bases. Trimming at V came to 5 bases and at J to 2 bases, leaving 3 bases not matched to a gene. Per the germline V gene, CDR1 is SEHNR and CDR2 is FQNEAQ (reference sequence). The CDR3 is 13 amino acids.

V usage is TRBV28 and J usage is TRBJ2-3; D perhaps matches TRBD1 (7 bases). Trimming took 6 bases from V and 2 from J, leaving 18 bases between them. Germline CDR1 is MDHEN and CDR2 is SYDVKM. This CDR3 is 16 amino acids long. For the CDR3, the DNA is TGTGCCAGCAGCTATCGCGGGACAGAATTCACAGATACGCAGTATTTT. Its protein product is CASSYRGTEFTDTQYF. Full variable domain (rest looked up from reference TRBV28 and TRBJ2-3): DVKVTQSSRYLVKRTGEKVFLECVQDMDHENMFWYRQDPGLGLRLIYFSYDVKMKEKGDIPEGYSVSREKKERFSLILESASTNQTSMYLCASSYRGTEFTDTQYFGPGTRLTVL.

The rearrangement joins TRBV27 to TRBJ2-7; 13 bases are shared with TRBD2. This CDR3 has 15 amino acids. The germline V gene encodes CDR1 MNHEY and CDR2 SMNVEV (reference sequence). The junction had 3 bases not matched to a gene; V was cut back by 5 bases and J by 2 bases. CDR3 sequence (DNA): TGTGCCAGCAGTGACACTAGCGGGAGGGCCTACGAGCAGTACTTC. It translates to CASSDTSGRAYEQYF.

V gene TRBV19 combines with J gene TRBJ1-5, with TRBD1 identical over 7 bases. Trimming cost V 6 bases and J 3 bases; bases outside gene matches: 11. Germline V gene sequence: CDR1 LNHDA, CDR2 SQIVND (reference sequence). The CDR3 is 16 residues long. In nucleotides, the CDR3 is TGTGCCAGTAGCCCCAGGGACAGCCACCCCAATCAGCCCCAGCATTTT. The encoded protein is CASSPRDSHPNQPQHF.

This chain uses TRBV27 with TRBJ2-5; 8 bases fit TRBD2. This CDR3 spans 14 amino acids. CDR1 is MNHEY and CDR2 is SMNVEV in the germline V gene (reference sequence). V shed 10 bases and J 5 bases; nucleotides not matched to a gene: 12. For the CDR3, the DNA is TGTGCCACTCGGTTAAGCGGGAGAGTGGAGACCCAGTACTTC. Residues: CATRLSGRVETQYF.

The CDR3 sequence: CASSDGDFSYEQYF. For the CDR3, the DNA is TGTGCCAGCAGCGATGGGGACTTCTCCTACGAGCAGTACTTC. The chain employs TRBV6-6 and TRBJ2-7; the D gene is possibly TRBD2 (6 bases). Trimming stripped 6 bases from V and 0 bases from J, with 12 bases between. The CDR3 loop spans 14 amino acids. The germline V gene encodes CDR1 MNHNY and CDR2 SVGAGI (reference sequence).

The chain recombines TRBV6-1 with TRBJ1-1, with a possible D match to TRBD1 (6 bases). V was trimmed by 2 bases and J by 5 bases, leaving 9 bases between them. Germline V gene data show CDR1 as MNHNS and CDR2 as SASEGT. The CDR3 has 13 residues. CDR3 nucleotides: TGTGCCAGCAGTGAATGGCAGGGGACTGAAGCTTTCTTT. Translation gives CASSEWQGTEAFF.

The chain uses TRBV5-1 and TRBJ2-1; 8 bases are a match to TRBD2. This CDR3 has 15 amino acids. The germline V gene encodes CDR1 SGHRS and CDR2 YFSETQ. Losses at the gene ends were 0 bases for V and 9 bases for J; bases not matched to a gene: 8. The CDR3 bases are TGCGCCAGCAGCTTGGCCAACGGGAGGGCCCTTGAGCAGTTCTTC. Its protein product is CASSLANGRALEQFF.

The genes are TRBV7-2 and TRBJ2-5; 13 bases are a match to TRBD2. V shed 5 bases, J shed 9 bases, and the junction held 12 bases outside the gene matches. The CDR3 has 16 amino acids. Germline values: CDR1 SGHTA, CDR2 FQGNSA. This CDR3 is CASSPLGTSGAWPQYF. The CDR3 coding sequence is TGTGCCAGCAGCCCCCTAGGGACTAGCGGGGCGTGGCCCCAGTACTTC.

This clone appeared once. The rearrangement uses TRBV30 and TRBJ1-2, with 10 bases aligning to TRBD1. The germline gives CDR1 GTSNPN, CDR2 SVGIG (reference sequence). The CDR3 length is 16 residues. J was trimmed by 2 bases and V by 1 base; bases with no gene match: 7. CDR3: CAWSAPGQGINYGYTF. The CDR3 DNA sequence: TGTGCCTGGAGTGCGCCGGGACAGGGGATAAACTATGGCTACACCTTC.